Listed below are T cell receptor beta chains from one sample, sequenced in a study of beta chain features in type 1 diabetes. TCRdb's table, derived via immunoSEQ multiplex PCR, lists solely in-frame clones and lacks some. Altogether a few hundred thousand clones are present, over 25% being singletons, with the ten largest covering 0.065%. The sample comprised naive CD4+ T cells from blood. The receptors stem from a man aged 18 to 29 in good health. Both conserved end residues are part of each CDR3. The D gene is left open where the match is weak. Only some rows state a clone size, as once, few, many or a class for expanded clones.

.	.	TRBV6-1	12	TRBJ2-5	TGTGCCAGCAGTGTCAGCGGAGAGACCCAGTACTTC	CASSVSGETQYF
.	.	TRBV4-2	16	TRBJ2-5	TGTGCCAGCAGCCAAGTATCGGCAGACTATCGGGAGACCCAGTACTTC	CASSQVSADYRETQYF
.	.	TRBV29-1	13	TRBJ2-5	TGCAGCGTGGTATTCGACGGTCAAGAGACCCAGTACTTC	CSVVFDGQETQYF
.	few	TRBV9	14	TRBJ2-5	TGTGCCAGCAGCGTAGCTTTGACCCAAGAGACCCAGTACTTC	CASSVALTQETQYF
.	.	TRBV9	14	TRBJ1-1	TGTGCCAGCAGCGTAGCTTCCAGTAACACTGAAGCTTTCTTT	CASSVASSNTEAFF
.	.	TRBV9	16	TRBJ2-1	TGTGCCAGCAGCGTTATGTCTATGGGTACCTACAATGAGCAGTTCTTC	CASSVMSMGTYNEQFF
.	.	TRBV11-2	13	TRBJ2-4	TGTGCCACCCGATTGATAGCCAAAAACATTCAGTACTTC	CATRLIAKNIQYF
.	few	TRBV7-8	12	TRBJ1-2	TGTGCCAGCAGCTTAGGTAGCTATGGCTACACCTTC	CASSLGSYGYTF
.	.	TRBV9	14	TRBJ1-2	TGTGCCAGCAGCCCCATCGGAGCTAACTATGGCTACACCTTC	CASSPIGANYGYTF
.	.	TRBV5-1	16	TRBJ2-6	TGCGCCAGCAGCGAGGGACACATATATGGGGCCAACGTCCTGACTTTC	CASSEGHIYGANVLTF
.	few	TRBV12-1	15	TRBJ2-3	TGTGCCACCCCGATCTATGCTTCTAGCACAGATACGCAGTATTTT	CATPIYASSTDTQYF
.	few	TRBV14	16	TRBJ2-2	TGTGCCAGCAGCCACCCCGGGACAACGAACACCGGGGAGCTGTTTTTT	CASSHPGTTNTGELFF
.	.	TRBV9	14	TRBJ2-1	TGTGCCAGCAGCGTAGTAGGACTCAACAATGAGCAGTTCTTC	CASSVVGLNNEQFF